This is a list of T cell receptor beta chains from one sample in a study of T-cell reconstitution after alpha-beta-depleted transplantation in children. TCRdb re-analysed the PCR reads in MiXCR, keeping a single row per CDR3 protein. The sample has around 90,000 distinct CDR3 sequences, about 14% seen once. The sample was PBMCs, mostly from graft donor cells, taken 180 days after TCRalphabeta/CD19-depleted stem cell transplant. All receptors come from a male patient aged 2 to 10 who had a stem cell transplant for acute lymphoblastic leukemia, so the T cells may come from the graft donor. Each CDR3 is given with its conserved first and last residue. A D gene is named only where the DNA matches it firmly. Clone size is not always given. Where it is, it says once, few, many or a class for expanded clones.

TRBV10-3	few	TRBD1	15	TRBJ2-5	CAITDRGGDRETQYF	TGTGCCATCACAGACAGGGGTGGCGATAGGGAGACCCAGTACTTC
TRBV20-1	.	TRBD2	16	TRBJ2-7	CCARDFTTSRRYEQYF	TGCTGTGCTAGGGACTTCACGACTAGCCGACGCTACGAGCAGTACTTC
TRBV6-1	.	.	14	TRBJ2-6	CASTLPTGANVLTF	TGTGCCAGCACCCTGCCGACTGGGGCCAACGTCCTGACTTTC
TRBV12-3/TRBV12-4	few	.	15	TRBJ1-3	CASSFEANSGNTIYF	TGTGCCAGCAGTTTTGAGGCTAACTCTGGAAACACCATATATTTT
TRBV20-1	.	TRBD1	14	TRBJ2-7	CSANDRAISYEQYF	TGCAGTGCTAACGACAGGGCTATCTCCTACGAGCAGTACTTC
TRBV10-3	.	TRBD1	16	TRBJ2-3	CAITPGQFYSTDSQYF	TGTGCCATCACTCCGGGACAGTTCTACTCCACAGATTCGCAGTATTTT
TRBV4-1	few	.	13	TRBJ2-1	CASSQVGQVEQFF	TGCGCCAGCAGCCAAGTGGGTCAGGTCGAGCAGTTCTTC
TRBV7-9	.	TRBD1	17	TRBJ1-4	CASSLGGQGATNEKLFF	TGTGCCAGCAGCTTAGGTGGACAGGGGGCGACTAATGAAAAACTGTTTTTT
TRBV5-1	few	.	13	TRBJ2-7	CASSLERYYEQYF	TGCGCCAGCAGCTTGGAGCGGTACTACGAGCAGTACTTC
TRBV7-6	few	TRBD2	15	TRBJ2-1	CASSFIAGGDNEQFF	TGTGCCAGCAGCTTCATAGCGGGGGGGGACAATGAGCAGTTCTTC
TRBV4-3	.	.	18	TRBJ1-2	CASSQDLGAHPGDYGYTF	TGCGCCAGCAGCCAAGATTTAGGGGCCCATCCGGGGGACTATGGCTACACCTTC
TRBV20-1	.	.	14	TRBJ2-7	CSAAPGLGTYEQYF	TGCAGTGCCGCACCGGGACTTGGAACCTACGAGCAGTACTTC
TRBV11-3	.	TRBD1	16	TRBJ2-5	CASSTTDRGGQETQYF	TGTGCCAGCAGCACTACCGACAGGGGAGGACAAGAGACCCAGTACTTC
TRBV20-1	many	TRBD2	17	TRBJ2-1	CSARRAGTSGFYNEQFF	TGCAGTGCTAGAAGGGCGGGGACTAGCGGATTCTACAATGAGCAGTTCTTC
TRBV18	few	.	14	TRBJ2-7	CASSPPLFGYEQYF	TGTGCCAGCTCACCACCTCTTTTTGGGTACGAGCAGTACTTC
TRBV7-6	few	TRBD1	14	TRBJ2-1	CASSSSTGVSEQFF	TGTGCCAGCAGCTCTTCGACAGGGGTTAGTGAGCAGTTCTTC
TRBV7-7	few	.	17	TRBJ2-3	CASSLGPRGLVADTQYF	TGTGCCAGCAGCTTAGGACCCCGGGGGCTGGTTGCAGATACGCAGTATTTT
TRBV5-1	.	.	15	TRBJ2-6	CASSLGRAGANGLTF	TGCGCCAGCAGCTTGGGCAGGGCTGGGGCCAACGGCCTGACTTTC
TRBV4-1	.	TRBD2	17	TRBJ2-3	CASSQAILAGLTDTQYF	TGCGCCAGCAGCCAGGCTATACTAGCGGGGCTCACAGATACGCAGTATTTT
TRBV20-1	.	TRBD1	13	TRBJ2-1	CSARSTGFGEQFF	TGCAGTGCTAGATCGACAGGGTTTGGTGAGCAGTTCTTC
TRBV27	few	TRBD1	13	TRBJ2-7	CASSWDRGYEQYF	TGTGCCAGCAGTTGGGACAGGGGGTACGAGCAGTACTTC
TRBV13	.	.	14	TRBJ1-1	CASSLGLRGNEAFF	TGTGCCAGCAGCTTAGGCCTGAGAGGTAATGAAGCTTTCTTT
TRBV25-1	.	.	11	TRBJ2-7	CASSDGYEQYF	TGTGCCAGCAGTGACGGATACGAGCAGTACTTC
TRBV10-3	many	.	13	TRBJ1-5	CAISRPGDQPQHF	TGTGCCATCAGCCGACCAGGGGATCAGCCCCAGCATTTT
TRBV7-2	few	.	12	TRBJ2-1	CASSLLSGEQFF	TGTGCCAGCAGCTTATTGTCCGGAGAGCAGTTCTTC
TRBV6-2/TRBV6-3	.	.	15	TRBJ1-1	CASSYRNSQNTEAFF	TGTGCCAGCAGTTACCGGAACAGCCAGAACACTGAAGCTTTCTTT
TRBV7-6	.	TRBD1	14	TRBJ1-1	CASSRGQGYTEAFF	TGTGCCAGCAGCCGGGGACAGGGCTACACTGAAGCTTTCTTT
TRBV7-9	few	.	13	TRBJ2-7	CASSSIGQYEQYF	TGTGCCAGCAGCTCAATTGGACAATACGAGCAGTACTTC
TRBV20-1	.	TRBD1	15	TRBJ1-1	CSARDRDRGSTEAFF	TGCAGTGCTAGAGATCGGGACAGGGGAAGCACTGAAGCTTTCTTT
TRBV3-1	.	TRBD2	15	TRBJ2-7	CASSPYSGGSYEQYF	TGTGCCAGCAGCCCCTACAGCGGGGGCTCCTACGAGCAGTACTTC
TRBV29-1	.	.	13	TRBJ1-2	CSASSRVNYGYTF	TGCAGCGCCAGTTCAAGGGTTAACTATGGCTACACCTTC
TRBV6-1	many	TRBD2	13	TRBJ2-7	CASSTGGSYEQYF	TGTGCCAGCAGTACGGGGGGTTCCTACGAGCAGTACTTC
TRBV20-1	once	.	18	TRBJ2-2	CSARGPRGSIANTGELFF	TGCAGTGCTAGAGGCCCCCGGGGTAGCATCGCGAACACCGGGGAGCTGTTTTTT
TRBV12-3/TRBV12-4	.	TRBD1	14	TRBJ1-2	CASSLNRGNYGYTF	TGTGCCAGCAGTTTAAACAGGGGTAACTATGGCTACACCTTC
TRBV7-2	.	.	15	TRBJ2-2	CASSPLGRGTGELFF	TGTGCCAGCAGCCCCCTAGGACGGGGCACCGGGGAGCTGTTTTTT
TRBV20-1	few	.	16	TRBJ1-2	CSARTYTPSADYGYTF	TGCAGTGCTAGAACTTATACACCTTCCGCGGACTATGGCTACACCTTC
TRBV6-5	.	TRBD1	15	TRBJ2-7	CASSYPDRGIYEQYF	TGTGCCAGCAGTTACCCCGACAGGGGAATCTACGAGCAGTACTTC
TRBV10-2	.	.	13	TRBJ2-4	CASSEGKGNIQYF	TGCGCCAGCAGTGAAGGCAAGGGAAACATTCAGTACTTC
TRBV3-1	.	.	13	TRBJ2-7	CASSQDQFYEQYF	TGTGCCAGCAGCCAAGACCAATTCTACGAGCAGTACTTC
TRBV15	.	TRBD2	17	TRBJ2-3	CATSTPRGGSSTDTQYF	TGTGCCACCAGCACCCCTCGCGGGGGGTCCAGCACAGATACGCAGTATTTT
TRBV5-5	many	.	14	TRBJ2-3	CASSLAAGWDTQYF	TGTGCCAGCAGCTTGGCGGCAGGATGGGATACGCAGTATTTT
TRBV7-9	few	.	14	TRBJ1-2	CASSRLTERSGDTF	TGTGCCAGCAGCCGATTGACAGAGAGGAGTGGCGACACCTTC
TRBV6-6	few	.	13	TRBJ2-2	CASSPVSTGELFF	TGTGCCAGCAGTCCAGTAAGCACCGGGGAGCTGTTTTTT
TRBV7-9	.	.	13	TRBJ1-5	CASSIDSTVPQHF	TGTGCCAGCAGCATCGACTCGACAGTCCCCCAACATTTT
TRBV5-1	.	.	12	TRBJ2-7	CASRTDGYEQYF	TGCGCCAGCAGAACGGACGGCTACGAGCAGTACTTC